This T cell receptor beta chain was identified during a study of beta chain features in type 1 diabetes. Study details: Age, gender and cell yields were alike across patients and healthy donors. Sorted cells numbering under 110 million were examined across all samples.

The CDR3 totals 15 residues. Trimming cost V 0 bases and J 9 bases; bases outside gene matches: 7. The V gene's germline CDR1 is LGHNA and CDR2 YNFKEQ. Sampling consisted of one heparinised blood draw per donor, averaging around 100 mL. Investigators reverse transcribed all isolated RNA, so they sequenced expressed TCRB transcripts. Profiled with immunoSEQ multiplex PCR; TCRdb holds only in-frame clones, not every one. Of hundreds of thousands of clones listed, 11% to 15% are singletons. This clone was observed a few times. Its antigen is undetermined. Findings of the study overall: Significant though moderate, a shortening of TCRB CDR3s appeared in all four CD4+ subsets of Type 1 diabetes patients.

The sample comprised naive CD4+ T cells from blood. The chain uses TRBV4-2 and TRBJ2-1, with 8 bases fitting TRBD2. This TCR was recovered from a man aged 18 to 29 with type 1 diabetes. CDR3 sequence reads: CASSQDPGGESEQFF. The CDR3, as DNA: TGTGCCAGCAGCCAAGATCCCGGGGGGGAAAGTGAGCAGTTCTTC.